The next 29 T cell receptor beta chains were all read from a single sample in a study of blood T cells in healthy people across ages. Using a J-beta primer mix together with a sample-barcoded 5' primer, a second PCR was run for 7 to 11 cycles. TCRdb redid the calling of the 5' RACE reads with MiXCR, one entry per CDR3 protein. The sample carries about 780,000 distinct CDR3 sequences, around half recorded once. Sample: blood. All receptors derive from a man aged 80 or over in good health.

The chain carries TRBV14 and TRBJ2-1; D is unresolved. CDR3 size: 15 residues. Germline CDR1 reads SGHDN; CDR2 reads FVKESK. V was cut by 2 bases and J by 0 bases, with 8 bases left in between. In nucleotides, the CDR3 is TGTGCCAGCAGCCAACAATCAAGCTCCTACAATGAGCAGTTCTTC. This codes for CASSQQSSSYNEQFF. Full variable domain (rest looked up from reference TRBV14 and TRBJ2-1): EAGVTQFPSHSVIEKGQTVTLRCDPISGHDNLYWYRRVMGKEIKFLLHFVKESKQDESGMPNNRFLAERTGGTYSTLKVQPAELEDSGVYFCASSQQSSSYNEQFFGPGTRLTVL.

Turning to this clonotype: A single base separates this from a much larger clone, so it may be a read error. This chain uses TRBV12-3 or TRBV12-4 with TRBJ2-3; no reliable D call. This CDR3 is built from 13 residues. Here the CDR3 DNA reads TGTGCCAGCAGTTTAACCCCCCTGGATACGCGGTATTTT. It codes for CASSLTPLDTRYF.

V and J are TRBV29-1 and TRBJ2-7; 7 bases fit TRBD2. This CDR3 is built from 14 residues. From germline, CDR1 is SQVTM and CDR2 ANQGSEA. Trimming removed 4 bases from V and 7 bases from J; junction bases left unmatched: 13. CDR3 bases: TGCAGCGTTGGCTTGTCTAGCGGCGGCCAGGAGCAGTACTTC. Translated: CSVGLSSGGQEQYF.

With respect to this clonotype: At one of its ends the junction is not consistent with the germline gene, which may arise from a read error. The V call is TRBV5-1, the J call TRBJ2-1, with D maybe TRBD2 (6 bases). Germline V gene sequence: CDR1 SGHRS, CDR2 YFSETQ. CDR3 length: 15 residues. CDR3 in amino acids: CASSLEGSANNEQFF. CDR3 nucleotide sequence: TGTGCCAGCAGCTTGGAGGGTAGCGCGAACAATGAGCAGTTCTTC. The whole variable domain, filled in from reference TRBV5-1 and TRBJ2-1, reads KAGVTQTPRYLIKTRGQQVTLSCSPISGHRSVSWYQQTPGQGLQFLFEYFSETQRNKGNFPGRFSGRQFSNSRSEMNVSTLELGDSALYLCASSLEGSANNEQFFGPGTRLTVL.

CDR3 amino acids: CASTGIDNEQFF. The CDR3 coding sequence is TGTGCCAGTACTGGTATAGACAATGAGCAGTTCTTC. This chain uses TRBV19 with TRBJ2-1; D gene ambiguous. Germline loops: CDR1 LNHDA, CDR2 SQIVND (reference sequence). V lost 7 bases and J 5 bases, leaving 9 bases between the germline ends. The CDR3 totals 12 residues. Drawing the rest from reference TRBV19 and TRBJ2-1, the complete variable domain is DGGITQSPKYLFRKEGQNVTLSCEQNLNHDAMYWYRQDPGQGLRLIYYSQIVNDFQKGDIAEGYSVSREKKESFPLTVTSAQKNPTAFYLCASTGIDNEQFFGPGTRLTVL.

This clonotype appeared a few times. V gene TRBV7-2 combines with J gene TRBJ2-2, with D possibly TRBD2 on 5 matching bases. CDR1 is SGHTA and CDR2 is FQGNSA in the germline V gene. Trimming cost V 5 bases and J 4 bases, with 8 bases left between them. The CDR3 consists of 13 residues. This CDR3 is CASSPEGTGELFF. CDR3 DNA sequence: TGTGCCAGCAGCCCAGAGGGCACCGGGGAGCTGTTTTTT. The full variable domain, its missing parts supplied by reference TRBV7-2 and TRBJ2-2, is GAGVSQSPSNKVTEKGKDVELRCDPISGHTALYWYRQSLGQGLEFLIYFQGNSAPDKSGLPSDRFSAERTGGSVSTLTIQRTQQEDSAVYLCASSPEGTGELFFGEGSRLTVL.

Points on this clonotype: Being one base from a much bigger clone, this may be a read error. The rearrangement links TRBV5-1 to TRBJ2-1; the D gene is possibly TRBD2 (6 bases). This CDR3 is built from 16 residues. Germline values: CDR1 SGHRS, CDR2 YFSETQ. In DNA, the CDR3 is TGCGCCAGCAGCTTAACCGGGACTTCCGGCTACAGTGAGCAGTTCTTC. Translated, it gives CASSLTGTSGYSEQFF.

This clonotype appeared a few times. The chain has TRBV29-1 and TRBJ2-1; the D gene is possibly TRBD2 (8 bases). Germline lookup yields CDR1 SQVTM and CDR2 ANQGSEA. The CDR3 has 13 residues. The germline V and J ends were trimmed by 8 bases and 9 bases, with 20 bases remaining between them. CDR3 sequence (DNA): TGCAGCTGCAGGGGGGTTCTAGCGGGTGAGCAGTTCTTC. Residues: CSCRGVLAGEQFF.

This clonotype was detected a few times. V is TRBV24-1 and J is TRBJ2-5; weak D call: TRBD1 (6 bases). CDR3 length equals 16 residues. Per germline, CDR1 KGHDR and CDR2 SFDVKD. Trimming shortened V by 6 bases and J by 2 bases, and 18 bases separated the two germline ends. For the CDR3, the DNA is TGTGCCACCAGTTGGGGACAAAGCCCGGGACAAGAGACCCAGTACTTC. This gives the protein CATSWGQSPGQETQYF.

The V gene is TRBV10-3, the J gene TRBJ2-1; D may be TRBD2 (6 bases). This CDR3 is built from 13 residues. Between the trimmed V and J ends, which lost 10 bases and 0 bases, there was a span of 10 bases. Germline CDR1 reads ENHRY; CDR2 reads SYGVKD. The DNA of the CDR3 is TGTGCCAACTCCGGGGGCTCCTACAATGAGCAGTTCTTC. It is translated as CANSGGSYNEQFF.

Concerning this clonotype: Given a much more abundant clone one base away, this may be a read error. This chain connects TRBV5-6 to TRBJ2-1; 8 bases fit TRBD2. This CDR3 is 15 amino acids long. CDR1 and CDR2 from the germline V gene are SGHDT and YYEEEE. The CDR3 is CASSLGREDYKEQFF. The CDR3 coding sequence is TGTGCCAGCAGCTTGGGGCGGGAGGACTACAAGGAGCAGTTCTTC.

The CDR3 sequence is CASHGGRTNEQYF. DNA for the CDR3: TGCGCCAGCCATGGTGGGAGGACCAATGAGCAGTACTTC. The chain carries TRBV5-1 and TRBJ2-5; D possibly corresponds to TRBD2 (6 bases). CDR3 length: 13 amino acids. V was trimmed by 7 bases and J by 11 bases, leaving 21 bases between them. CDR1 and CDR2 (germline): SGHRS, YFSETQ.

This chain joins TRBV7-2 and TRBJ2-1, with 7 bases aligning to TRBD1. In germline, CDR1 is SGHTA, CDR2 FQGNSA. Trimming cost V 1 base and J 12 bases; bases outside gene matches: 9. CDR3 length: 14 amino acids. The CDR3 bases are TGTGCCAGCAGCTTAGAGACAGGGCCGGATGGGCAGTTCTTC. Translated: CASSLETGPDGQFF.

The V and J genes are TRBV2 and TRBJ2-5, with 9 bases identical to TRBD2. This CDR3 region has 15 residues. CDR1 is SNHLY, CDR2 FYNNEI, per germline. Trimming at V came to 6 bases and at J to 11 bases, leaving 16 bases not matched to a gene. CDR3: CASRSPLAGEGEQYF. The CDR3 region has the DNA TGTGCCAGCAGATCCCCCTTAGCGGGAGAGGGTGAGCAGTACTTC. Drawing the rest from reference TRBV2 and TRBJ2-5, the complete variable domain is EPEVTQTPSHQVTQMGQEVILRCVPISNHLYFYWYRQILGQKVEFLVSFYNNEISEKSEIFDDQFSVERPDGSNFTLKIRSTKLEDSAMYFCASRSPLAGEGEQYFGPGTRLLVL.

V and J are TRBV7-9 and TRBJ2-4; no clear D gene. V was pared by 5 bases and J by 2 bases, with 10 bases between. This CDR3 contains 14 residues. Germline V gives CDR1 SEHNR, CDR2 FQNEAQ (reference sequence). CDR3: CASSPDSTKNIQYF. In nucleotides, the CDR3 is TGTGCCAGCAGCCCTGACTCGACCAAAAACATTCAGTACTTC. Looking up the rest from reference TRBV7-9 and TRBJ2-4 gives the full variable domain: DTGVSQNPRHKITKRGQNVTFRCDPISEHNRLYWYRQTLGQGPEFLTYFQNEAQLEKSRLLSDRFSAERPKGSFSTLEIQRTEQGDSAMYLCASSPDSTKNIQYFGAGTRLSVL.

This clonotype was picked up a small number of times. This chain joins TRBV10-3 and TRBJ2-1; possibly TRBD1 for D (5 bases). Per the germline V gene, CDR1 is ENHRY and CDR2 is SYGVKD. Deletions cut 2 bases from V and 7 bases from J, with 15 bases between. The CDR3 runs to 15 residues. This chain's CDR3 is CAISEQGSRRNEQFF. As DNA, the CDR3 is TGTGCCATCAGTGAGCAGGGATCGAGACGTAATGAGCAGTTCTTC.

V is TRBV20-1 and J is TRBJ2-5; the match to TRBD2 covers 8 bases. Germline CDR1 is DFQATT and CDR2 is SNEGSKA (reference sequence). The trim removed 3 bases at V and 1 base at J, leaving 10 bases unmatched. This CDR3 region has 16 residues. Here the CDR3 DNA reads TGCAGTGCTAGTGGTTTTAGACTAGCGCTCCAAGAGACCCAGTACTTC. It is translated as CSASGFRLALQETQYF.

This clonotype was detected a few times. In DNA form, the CDR3 reads TGTGCCAGCAGTTACAGGATTACGGGGACTGAAGCTTTCTTT. Translated: CASSYRITGTEAFF. This chain uses TRBV6-2 or TRBV6-3 with TRBJ1-1; D gene unclear. The CDR3 consists of 14 residues. Germline CDR1 reads MNHEY; CDR2 reads SVGEGT. V was pared by 2 bases and J by 5 bases, with 12 bases between.

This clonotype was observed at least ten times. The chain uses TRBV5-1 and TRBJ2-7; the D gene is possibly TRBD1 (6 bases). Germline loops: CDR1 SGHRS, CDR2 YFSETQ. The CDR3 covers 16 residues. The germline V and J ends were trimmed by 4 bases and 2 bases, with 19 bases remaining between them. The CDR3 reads CASSQDGGLLTYEQYF. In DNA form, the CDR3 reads TGCGCCAGCAGCCAAGATGGGGGCCTCCTTACCTACGAGCAGTACTTC.

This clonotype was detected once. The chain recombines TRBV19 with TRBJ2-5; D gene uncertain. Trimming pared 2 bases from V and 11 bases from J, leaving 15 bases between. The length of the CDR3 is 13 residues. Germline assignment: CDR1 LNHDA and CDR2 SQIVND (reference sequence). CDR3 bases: TGTGCCAGTAGTATAAAGGCTAGTAGTGAGCAGTACTTC. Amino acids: CASSIKASSEQYF.

The DNA for the CDR3 is TGTGCCAGCAGTACGGGCGGAGGGGGTGATGAGCAGTTCTTC. Protein sequence: CASSTGGGGDEQFF. The chain combines TRBV6-4 with TRBJ2-1; the D call may be TRBD1 or TRBD2 (6 bases each). Germline V gives CDR1 MRHNA, CDR2 SNTAGT. The CDR3 spans 14 residues. The V and J ends lost 5 bases and 8 bases respectively, with 16 bases between them.

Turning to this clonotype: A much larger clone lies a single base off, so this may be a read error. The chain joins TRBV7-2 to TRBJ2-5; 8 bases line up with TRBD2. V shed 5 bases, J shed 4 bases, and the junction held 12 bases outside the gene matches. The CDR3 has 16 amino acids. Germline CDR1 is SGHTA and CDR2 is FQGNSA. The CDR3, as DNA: TGTGCCAGCAGCCTTGAAGGCGGGGGGATAGTAGAGACCCAGTACTTC. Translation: CASSLEGGGIVETQYF.

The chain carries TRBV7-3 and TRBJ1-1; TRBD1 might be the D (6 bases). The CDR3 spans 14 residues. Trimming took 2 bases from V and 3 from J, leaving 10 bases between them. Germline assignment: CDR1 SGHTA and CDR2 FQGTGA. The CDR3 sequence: CASSLSKGDTEAFF. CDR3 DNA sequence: TGTGCCAGCAGCTTATCTAAGGGGGACACTGAAGCTTTCTTT.

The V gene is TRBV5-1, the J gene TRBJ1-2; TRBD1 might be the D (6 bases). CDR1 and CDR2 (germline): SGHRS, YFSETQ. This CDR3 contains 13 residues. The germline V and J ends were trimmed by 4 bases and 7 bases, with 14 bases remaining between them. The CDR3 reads CASSPAQGFGYTF. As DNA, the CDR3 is TGCGCCAGCAGCCCCGCGCAGGGGTTTGGCTACACCTTC.

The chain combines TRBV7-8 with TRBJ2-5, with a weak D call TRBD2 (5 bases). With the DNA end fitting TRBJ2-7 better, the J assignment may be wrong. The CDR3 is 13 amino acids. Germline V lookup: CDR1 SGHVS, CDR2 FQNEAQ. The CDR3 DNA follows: TGTGCCAGCAGCGCGGTTACGGGGATCGAGCAGTACTTC. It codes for CASSAVTGIEQYF.

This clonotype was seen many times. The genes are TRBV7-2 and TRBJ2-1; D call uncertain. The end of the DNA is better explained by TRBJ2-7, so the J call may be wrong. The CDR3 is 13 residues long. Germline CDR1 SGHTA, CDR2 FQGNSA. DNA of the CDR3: TGTGCCAGCAGCTTAGGCTCTTACAATGAGCAGTACTTC. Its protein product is CASSLGSYNEQYF.

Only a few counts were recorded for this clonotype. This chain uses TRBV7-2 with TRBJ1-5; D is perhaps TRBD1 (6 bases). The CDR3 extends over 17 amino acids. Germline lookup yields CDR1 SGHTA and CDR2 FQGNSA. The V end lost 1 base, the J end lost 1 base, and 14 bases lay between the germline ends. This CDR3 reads CASSLVGQGLSNQPQHF. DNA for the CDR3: TGTGCCAGCAGCTTAGTGGGGCAGGGGTTAAGCAATCAGCCCCAGCATTTT.

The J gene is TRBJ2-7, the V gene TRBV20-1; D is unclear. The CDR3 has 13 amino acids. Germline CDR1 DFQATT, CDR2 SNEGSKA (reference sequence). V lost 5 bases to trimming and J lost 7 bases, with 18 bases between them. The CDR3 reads CSAAAQINNEQYF. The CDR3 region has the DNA TGCAGTGCTGCAGCCCAGATAAACAATGAGCAGTACTTC.

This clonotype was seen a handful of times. CDR3 region: CASSRGLAGGDNEQFF. As DNA, the CDR3 is TGTGCCAGCAGCCGGGGACTAGCGGGAGGTGACAATGAGCAGTTCTTC. The rearrangement uses TRBV9 and TRBJ2-1; 15 bases map to TRBD2. Germline V lookup: CDR1 SGDLS, CDR2 YYNGEE. Losses at the gene ends were 4 bases for V and 5 bases for J; bases not matched to a gene: 4. This CDR3 has 16 residues.